The next 22 T cell receptor beta chains were all read from a single sample in a study of response to subunit inactivated influenza vaccine. TCRdb called the RT-PCR reads again in MiXCR, with one record for every CDR3 protein. The data hold 400,000 to 550,000 distinct CDR3 sequences, with approximately 24% observed a single time. The specimen comprised CD4+ T cells sorted from PBMCs, sampled approximately 5 days after vaccination. These receptors all stem from a man aged 50 or older who received an inactivated influenza vaccine.

The V call is TRBV20-1, the J call TRBJ2-1, with 10 bases matching TRBD2. Germline CDR1 and CDR2: DFQATT and SNEGSKA (reference sequence). The length of the CDR3 is 16 residues. V shed 0 bases and J 2 bases; nucleotides not matched to a gene: 4. CDR3 DNA sequence: TGCAGTGCTAGAGATCCACTAGCGGGGACCTACAATGAGCAGTTCTTC. This codes for CSARDPLAGTYNEQFF.

V is TRBV20-1 and J is TRBJ2-5, with D perhaps matching TRBD1 (5 bases). CDR3 length: 13 residues. Trimming shortened V by 4 bases and J by 1 base, and 10 bases separated the two germline ends. In germline, CDR1 is DFQATT, CDR2 SNEGSKA (reference sequence). CDR3 loop: CSATHQGQETQYF. In DNA, the CDR3 is TGCAGTGCTACTCACCAGGGCCAAGAGACCCAGTACTTC.

The chain is built from TRBV18 and TRBJ1-6, with TRBD1 as a possible D gene (6 bases). CDR1 and CDR2 (germline): KGHSH, LQKENI. The CDR3 runs to 15 residues. V dropped 1 base and J dropped 7 bases, with 11 bases sitting between them. CDR3 DNA: TGTGCCAGCTCACCACAGGGACACGGAAATTCACCCCTCCACTTT. It is translated as CASSPQGHGNSPLHF.

The chain employs TRBV20-1 and TRBJ2-7; D perhaps matches TRBD2 (6 bases). The CDR3 totals 13 residues. V lost 1 base and J 6 bases, leaving 13 bases between the germline ends. CDR1 and CDR2 (germline): DFQATT, SNEGSKA (reference sequence). CDR3 sequence: CSARGPTSTEQYF. The CDR3 bases are TGCAGTGCTAGAGGCCCAACTAGCACCGAGCAGTACTTC.

Remarks on this clonotype: The junction departs from the called germline gene at one end, perhaps through a read error. The chain combines TRBV2 with TRBJ2-1; the D gene is possibly TRBD2 (5 bases). CDR3 length: 13 residues. In germline, CDR1 is SNHLY, CDR2 FYNNEI. CDR3 bases: TGTGCCAGCAGCGTTCCACCGGGTGTAGCGTCGATCTTC. Its translation: CASSVPPGVASIF. Using reference TRBV2 and TRBJ2-1 for the parts outside the CDR3, the full variable domain is EPEVTQTPSHQVTQMGQEVILRCVPISNHLYFYWYRQILGQKVEFLVSFYNNEISEKSEIFDDQFSVERPDGSNFTLKIRSTKLEDSAMYFCASSVPPGVASIFGPGTRLTVL.

The V gene is TRBV12-3 or TRBV12-4, the J gene TRBJ1-5; D is uncertain. The germline V and J ends were trimmed by 3 bases and 2 bases, with 8 bases remaining between them. This CDR3 region has 14 residues. The CDR3 sequence: CASSFQPRNQPQHF. The CDR3 DNA reads TGTGCCAGCAGTTTTCAGCCTCGCAATCAGCCCCAGCATTTT.

The V call is TRBV12-3 or TRBV12-4, the J call TRBJ1-5, with 8 bases fitting TRBD1. The CDR3 spans 14 residues. Losses at the gene ends were 2 bases for V and 6 bases for J; bases not matched to a gene: 3. Here the CDR3 reads CASSLRQGSQPQHF. CDR3 nucleotides: TGTGCCAGCAGTTTACGACAGGGGAGTCAGCCCCAGCATTTT.

The CDR3: CASSLQGGTRNTEAFF. The DNA of the CDR3 is TGTGCCAGCAGCTTACAGGGGGGAACTAGGAACACTGAAGCTTTCTTT. The chain has TRBV7-9 and TRBJ1-1; 7 bases agree with TRBD1. Germline assignment: CDR1 SEHNR and CDR2 FQNEAQ (reference sequence). J gave up 1 base and V 2 bases, and 7 bases lay outside the gene matches. The CDR3 is made up of 16 amino acids.

This chain links TRBV28 with TRBJ2-1; unclear D gene. Germline lookup yields CDR1 MDHEN and CDR2 SYDVKM. V was trimmed by 0 bases and J by 1 base, leaving 13 bases between them. This CDR3 is 17 amino acids long. The CDR3 nucleotides read TGTGCCAGCAGTTTATGGGTTAGCAGCTTGTCCTACAATGAGCAGTTCTTC. It codes for CASSLWVSSLSYNEQFF.

The chain couples TRBV3-1 to TRBJ2-7, with a weak D call TRBD1 (6 bases). The CDR3 is made up of 14 amino acids. The V end was cut by 2 bases, the J end by 10 bases, with 18 bases between. The germline V gene encodes CDR1 LGHDT and CDR2 YNNKEL (reference sequence). This CDR3 is CASSQRRDKEVQYF. The DNA for the CDR3 is TGTGCCAGCAGCCAACGACGGGACAAGGAAGTTCAGTACTTC.

The chain is built from TRBV6-8 and TRBJ2-4, with TRBD2 as a possible D gene (6 bases). This CDR3 is 16 amino acids long. V lost 6 bases, J lost 0 bases, and 15 bases lay in between. Looked up from germline, CDR1 is MNHGY and CDR2 is SAAAGT. The CDR3 protein is CASSPSGEEAKNIQYF. The CDR3, as DNA: TGTGCCAGCAGCCCTTCGGGGGAAGAAGCCAAAAACATTCAGTACTTC.

The V call is TRBV29-1, the J call TRBJ2-1; D might be TRBD1 or TRBD2, each matching 5 bases. This CDR3 spans 12 amino acids. V lost 3 bases and J 6 bases, leaving 9 bases between the germline ends. Germline V gene sequence: CDR1 SQVTM, CDR2 ANQGSEA. Written as DNA, the CDR3 is TGCAGCGTTGAGGGGGACCTCAATGAGCAGTTCTTC. Its translation: CSVEGDLNEQFF.

This clonotype showed up just a few times. This chain connects TRBV12-3 or TRBV12-4 to TRBJ2-3, with D possibly TRBD1 on 6 matching bases. This CDR3 is 12 amino acids long. Trimming took 2 bases from V and 10 from J, leaving 10 bases between them. This CDR3 reads CASSLTAGAQYF. The DNA of the CDR3 is TGTGCCAGCAGTTTAACGGCAGGGGCGCAGTATTTT.

This chain joins TRBV27 and TRBJ2-2; TRBD2 matches 15 bases. The CDR3 is 15 amino acids. The germline V gene has CDR1 MNHEY and CDR2 SMNVEV (reference sequence). V trimming: 6 bases; J trimming: 9 bases; junction bases outside the gene matches: 5. CDR3 sequence: CASRGTSGGPRELFF. In DNA form, the CDR3 reads TGTGCCAGCAGAGGGACTAGCGGGGGGCCCAGGGAGCTGTTTTTT.

The table lists this clonotype with a few counts. The chain has TRBV12-3 or TRBV12-4 and TRBJ2-2, with unresolved D. This CDR3 is built from 13 residues. The V end lost 6 bases, the J end lost 7 bases, and 12 bases lay between the germline ends. The CDR3 DNA is TGTGCCAGCAGCCAATACAGCAACGGGGAGCTGTTTTTT. Translated, it gives CASSQYSNGELFF.

The rearrangement links TRBV9 to TRBJ2-3, with D maybe TRBD1 (5 bases). This CDR3 region has 16 residues. Germline V gene sequence: CDR1 SGDLS, CDR2 YYNGEE. V lost 0 bases and J lost 5, with 16 bases in between. In nucleotides, the CDR3 is TGTGCCAGCAGCGTAGGGGTGACAGCGCACTTAGATACGCAGTATTTT. Translated: CASSVGVTAHLDTQYF.

The J gene is TRBJ2-3, the V gene TRBV5-4, with 10 positions matching TRBD2. The CDR3 sequence is 19 residues long. Germline V CDR1 and CDR2: SGHNT, YYREEE (reference sequence). With 4 bases clipped from V and 1 base from J, the junction kept 15 bases outside the gene matches. The CDR3 protein is CASSNAGASGSWGTDTQYF. The CDR3, as DNA: TGTGCCAGCAGCAATGCGGGGGCTAGCGGGAGTTGGGGCACAGATACGCAGTATTTT.

This clonotype has a count of ten or more. This chain joins TRBV12-3 or TRBV12-4 and TRBJ1-4; D uncertain. The CDR3 is made up of 11 amino acids. V lost 4 bases to trimming and J lost 7 bases, with 4 bases between them. The CDR3 sequence: CASSWGEKLFF. Written as DNA, the CDR3 is TGTGCCAGCAGTTGGGGTGAAAAACTGTTTTTT.

This clonotype was recorded a few times. The chain has TRBV7-2 and TRBJ2-2, with 8 bases lining up with TRBD2. The germline V gene has CDR1 SGHTA and CDR2 FQGNSA. The CDR3 length is 15 residues. The ends lost 4 bases at V and 5 bases at J; junction bases unmatched: 6. As DNA, the CDR3 is TGTGCCAGCAGCTCCAGCGGGGGTAAAACCGGGGAGCTGTTTTTT. Its protein is CASSSSGGKTGELFF. The entire variable domain, with the rest obtained from reference TRBV7-2 and TRBJ2-2, is as follows: GAGVSQSPSNKVTEKGKDVELRCDPISGHTALYWYRQSLGQGLEFLIYFQGNSAPDKSGLPSDRFSAERTGGSVSTLTIQRTQQEDSAVYLCASSSSGGKTGELFFGEGSRLTVL.

The sample holds a few counts of this clonotype. The chain has TRBV4-3 and TRBJ2-5, with TRBD2 as a possible D gene (5 bases). CDR3 length: 16 amino acids. Germline CDR1 LGHNA, CDR2 YSLEER. Between the trimmed V and J ends, which lost 4 bases and 1 base, there was a span of 16 bases. For the CDR3, the DNA is TGCGCCAGCAGCCCCGAACTCGCACGGGGCCAAGAGACCCAGTACTTC. Its protein is CASSPELARGQETQYF.

The chain joins TRBV7-2 to TRBJ2-7, with a tentative D call TRBD2 (5 bases). Germline loops: CDR1 SGHTA, CDR2 FQGNSA. The V end lost 1 base, the J end lost 7 bases, and 14 bases lay between the germline ends. This CDR3 has 14 amino acids. CDR3 residues: CASSLGVAIGEQYF. CDR3 bases: TGTGCCAGCAGCTTAGGGGTAGCGATAGGTGAGCAGTACTTC.

This clonotype has a handful of counts. This sequence joins TRBV10-3 and TRBJ1-5; no clear D. CDR1 and CDR2 from the germline V gene are ENHRY and SYGVKD. Trimming left V 4 bases short and J 5 bases short, with 9 bases between. The CDR3 is 13 amino acids. CDR3 residues: CAISVGIDQPQHF. In nucleotides, the CDR3 is TGTGCCATCAGTGTCGGGATCGATCAGCCCCAGCATTTT.